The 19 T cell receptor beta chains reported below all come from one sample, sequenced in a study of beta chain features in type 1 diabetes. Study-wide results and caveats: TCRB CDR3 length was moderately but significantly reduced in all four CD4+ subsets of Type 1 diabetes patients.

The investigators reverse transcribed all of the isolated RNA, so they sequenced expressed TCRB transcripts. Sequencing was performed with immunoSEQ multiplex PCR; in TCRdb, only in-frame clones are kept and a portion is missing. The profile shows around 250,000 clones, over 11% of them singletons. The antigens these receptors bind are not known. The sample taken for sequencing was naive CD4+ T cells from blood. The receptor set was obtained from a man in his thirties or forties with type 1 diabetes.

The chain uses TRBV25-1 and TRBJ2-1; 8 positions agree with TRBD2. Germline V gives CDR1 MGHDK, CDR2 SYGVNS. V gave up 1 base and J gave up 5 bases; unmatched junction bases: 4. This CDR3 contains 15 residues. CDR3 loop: CASSESTSGNNEQFF. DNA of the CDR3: TGTGCCAGCAGTGAATCCACTAGCGGCAACAATGAGCAGTTCTTC.

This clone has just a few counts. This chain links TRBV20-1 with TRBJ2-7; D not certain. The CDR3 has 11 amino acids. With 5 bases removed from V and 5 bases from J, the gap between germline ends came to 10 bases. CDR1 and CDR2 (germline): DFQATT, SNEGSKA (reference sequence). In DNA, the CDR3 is TGCAGTGCTCGAGGAGAAAACGAGCAGTACTTC. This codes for CSARGENEQYF.

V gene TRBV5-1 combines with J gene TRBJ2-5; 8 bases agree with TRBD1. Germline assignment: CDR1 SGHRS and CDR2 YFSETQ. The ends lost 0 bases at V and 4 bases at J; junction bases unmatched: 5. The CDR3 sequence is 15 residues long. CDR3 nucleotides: TGCGCCAGCAGCTTGGTGGGTGACAGGGGAGAGACCCAGTACTTC. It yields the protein CASSLVGDRGETQYF.

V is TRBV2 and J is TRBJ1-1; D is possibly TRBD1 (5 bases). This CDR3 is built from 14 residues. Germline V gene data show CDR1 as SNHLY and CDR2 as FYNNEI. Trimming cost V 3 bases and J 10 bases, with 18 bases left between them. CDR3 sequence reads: CASSEAQAPVTAFF. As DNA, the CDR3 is TGTGCCAGCAGTGAGGCACAGGCCCCTGTGACAGCTTTCTTT.

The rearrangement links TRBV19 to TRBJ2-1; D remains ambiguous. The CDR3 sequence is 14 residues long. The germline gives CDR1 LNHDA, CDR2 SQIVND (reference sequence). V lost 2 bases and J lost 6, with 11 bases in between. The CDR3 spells CASSINSSPNEQFF. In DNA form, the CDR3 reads TGTGCCAGTAGTATAAACTCGTCTCCCAATGAGCAGTTCTTC. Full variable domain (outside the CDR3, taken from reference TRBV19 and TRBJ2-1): DGGITQSPKYLFRKEGQNVTLSCEQNLNHDAMYWYRQDPGQGLRLIYYSQIVNDFQKGDIAEGYSVSREKKESFPLTVTSAQKNPTAFYLCASSINSSPNEQFFGPGTRLTVL.

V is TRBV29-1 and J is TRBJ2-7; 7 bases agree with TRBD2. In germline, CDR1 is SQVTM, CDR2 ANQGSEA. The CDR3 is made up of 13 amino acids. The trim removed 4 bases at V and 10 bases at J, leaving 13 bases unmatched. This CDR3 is CSVVGGGLLRQYF. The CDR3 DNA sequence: TGCAGCGTTGTGGGGGGGGGACTTCTACGACAGTACTTC.

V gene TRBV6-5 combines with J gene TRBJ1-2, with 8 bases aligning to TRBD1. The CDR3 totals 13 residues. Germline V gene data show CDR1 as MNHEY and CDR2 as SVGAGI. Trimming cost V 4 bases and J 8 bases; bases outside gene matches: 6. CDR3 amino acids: CASSSDRANGYTF. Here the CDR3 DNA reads TGTGCCAGCAGTTCGGACAGGGCAAACGGCTACACCTTC.

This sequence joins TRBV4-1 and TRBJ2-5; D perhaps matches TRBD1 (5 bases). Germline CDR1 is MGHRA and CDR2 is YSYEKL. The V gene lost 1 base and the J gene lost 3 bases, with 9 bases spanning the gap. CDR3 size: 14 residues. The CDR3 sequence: CASSQVGREETQYF. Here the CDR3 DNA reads TGCGCCAGCAGCCAAGTGGGCAGGGAAGAGACCCAGTACTTC.

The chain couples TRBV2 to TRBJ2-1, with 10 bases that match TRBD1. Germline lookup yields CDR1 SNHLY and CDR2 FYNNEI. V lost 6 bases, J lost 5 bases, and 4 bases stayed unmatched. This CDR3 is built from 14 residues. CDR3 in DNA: TGTGCCAGCAGGGGACAGGGGTTAGACAATGAGCAGTTCTTC. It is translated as CASRGQGLDNEQFF. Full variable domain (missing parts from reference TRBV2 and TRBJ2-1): EPEVTQTPSHQVTQMGQEVILRCVPISNHLYFYWYRQILGQKVEFLVSFYNNEISEKSEIFDDQFSVERPDGSNFTLKIRSTKLEDSAMYFCASRGQGLDNEQFFGPGTRLTVL.

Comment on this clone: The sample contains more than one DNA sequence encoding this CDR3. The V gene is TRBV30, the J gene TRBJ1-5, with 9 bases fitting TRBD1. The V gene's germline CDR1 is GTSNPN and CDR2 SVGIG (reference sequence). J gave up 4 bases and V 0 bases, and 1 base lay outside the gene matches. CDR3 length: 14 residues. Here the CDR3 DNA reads TGTGCCTGGAGTGTGGGACAGGGTAATCAGCCCCAGCATTTT. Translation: CAWSVGQGNQPQHF.

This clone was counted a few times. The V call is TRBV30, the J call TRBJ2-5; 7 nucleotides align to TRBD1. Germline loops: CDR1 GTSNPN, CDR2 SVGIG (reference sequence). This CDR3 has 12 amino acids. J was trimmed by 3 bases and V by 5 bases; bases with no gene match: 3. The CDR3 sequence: CAWGDRKETQYF. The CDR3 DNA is TGTGCCTGGGGGGACAGAAAAGAGACCCAGTACTTC.

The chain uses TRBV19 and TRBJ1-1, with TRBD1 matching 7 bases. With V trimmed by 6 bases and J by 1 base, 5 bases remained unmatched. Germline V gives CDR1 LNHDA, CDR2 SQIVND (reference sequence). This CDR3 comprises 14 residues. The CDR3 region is CASRQGITNTEAFF. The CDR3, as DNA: TGTGCCAGTAGACAGGGGATTACGAACACTGAAGCTTTCTTT.

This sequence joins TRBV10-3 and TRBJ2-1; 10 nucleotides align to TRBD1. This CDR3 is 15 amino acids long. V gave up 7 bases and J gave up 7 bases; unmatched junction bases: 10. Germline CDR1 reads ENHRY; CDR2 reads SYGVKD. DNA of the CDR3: TGTGCCATCACCGAAAGACAGGGGGCGGGTAATGAGCAGTTCTTC. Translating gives CAITERQGAGNEQFF.

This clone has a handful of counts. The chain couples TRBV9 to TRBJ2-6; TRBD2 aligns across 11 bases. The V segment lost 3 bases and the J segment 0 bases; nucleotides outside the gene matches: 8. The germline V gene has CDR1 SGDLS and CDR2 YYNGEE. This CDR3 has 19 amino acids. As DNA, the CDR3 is TGTGCCAGCAGCGCCGGACTAGCGGGTCGATCCTCTGGGGCCAACGTCCTGACTTTC. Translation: CASSAGLAGRSSGANVLTF.

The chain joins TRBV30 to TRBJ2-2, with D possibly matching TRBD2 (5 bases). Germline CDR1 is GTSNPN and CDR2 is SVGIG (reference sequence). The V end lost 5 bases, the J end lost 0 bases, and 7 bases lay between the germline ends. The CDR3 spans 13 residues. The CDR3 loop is CAWGGSNTGELFF. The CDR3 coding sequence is TGTGCCTGGGGAGGATCGAACACCGGGGAGCTGTTTTTT.

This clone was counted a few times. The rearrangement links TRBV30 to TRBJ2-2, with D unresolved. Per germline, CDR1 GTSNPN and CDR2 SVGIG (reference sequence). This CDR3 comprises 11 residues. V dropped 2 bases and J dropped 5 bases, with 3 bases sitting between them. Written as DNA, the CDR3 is TGTGCCTGGAGTACTACCGGGGAGCTGTTTTTT. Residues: CAWSTTGELFF.

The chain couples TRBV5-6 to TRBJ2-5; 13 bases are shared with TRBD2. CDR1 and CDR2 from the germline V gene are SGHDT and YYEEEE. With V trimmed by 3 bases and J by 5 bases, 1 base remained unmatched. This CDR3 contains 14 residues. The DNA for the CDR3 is TGTGCCAGCAGCTGGACTAGCGGGAGTGAGACCCAGTACTTC. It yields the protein CASSWTSGSETQYF.

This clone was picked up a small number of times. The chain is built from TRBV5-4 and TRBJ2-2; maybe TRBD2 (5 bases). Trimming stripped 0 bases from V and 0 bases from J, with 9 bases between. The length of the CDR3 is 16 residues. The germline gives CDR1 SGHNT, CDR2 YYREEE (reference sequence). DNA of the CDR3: TGTGCCAGCAGCTTGGCCGGAGGAGCGAACACCGGGGAGCTGTTTTTT. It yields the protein CASSLAGGANTGELFF.

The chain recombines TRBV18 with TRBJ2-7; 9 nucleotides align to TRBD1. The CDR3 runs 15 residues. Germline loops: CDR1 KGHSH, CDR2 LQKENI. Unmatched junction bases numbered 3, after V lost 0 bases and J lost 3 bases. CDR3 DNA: TGTGCCAGCTCACCACCCGGGACAGGGAGCTACGAGCAGTACTTC. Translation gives CASSPPGTGSYEQYF.